Many counts were recorded for the clone carrying this T cell receptor (beta chain). Germline DNA was also extracted, and blood RNA derived from unsorted whole blood. This CDR3 comprises 14 residues. Germline V lookup: CDR1 SQVTM, CDR2 ANQGSEA. Losses at the gene ends were 3 bases for V and 4 bases for J; bases not matched to a gene: 4. cDNA specific to TCR beta was made from around 470 ng of total RNA, with a constant-region primer employed for priming. Researchers made the TCR beta libraries by running three nested multiplex PCR rounds with slightly modified ARM-PCR. It was with TRBV1-TRBV30 forward primers and a C-beta reverse primer that the first two PCR rounds were run, at approximately 9 cycles each. TCRdb redid the calling of the multiplex PCR reads with MiXCR, one entry per CDR3 protein. The sample yields hundreds of thousands of distinct CDR3 sequences, less than 75% seen once. The data derive from a study of tumor-infiltrating lymphocytes in primary liver carcinoma. Overall study: The cohort consisted of patients whose primary liver carcinoma was surgically resected. Roughly 3.65 to 8 million productive TCRbeta reads were obtained per sample, with similar numbers across tissue types.

The sample was peripheral blood. The clonotype comes from a man between 40 and 49 years old with primary liver carcinoma and hepatitis B virus infection. This chain links TRBV29-1 with TRBJ1-3, with 9 positions matching TRBD1. The CDR3 sequence is CSVDSTGGGNTIYF. As DNA, the CDR3 is TGCAGCGTTGACTCGACAGGGGGAGGAAACACCATATATTTT.